The 22 T cell receptor beta chains in this list originate from one sample, sequenced in a study of cytomegalovirus exposure and HLA in healthy donors. Sequenced by immunoSEQ multiplex PCR; TCRdb stores in-frame clones only, minus some. The table lists about 360,000 clones, 86% of them singletons. The sequenced sample was PBMCs. These receptors were taken from a young woman in good health and CMV-seronegative.

V gene TRBV7-9 combines with J gene TRBJ1-1; 9 bases line up with TRBD1. This CDR3 comprises 17 residues. After removal of 5 bases from V and 1 base from J, the junction contained 11 bases not matched to a gene. Germline loops: CDR1 SEHNR, CDR2 FQNEAQ (reference sequence). CDR3 residues: CASSLSPWDRANTEAFF. The CDR3 DNA is TGTGCCAGCAGCCTTAGCCCCTGGGACAGGGCGAACACTGAAGCTTTCTTT.

V and J are TRBV5-4 and TRBJ1-1, with TRBD1 matching 7 bases. V trimming: 4 bases; J trimming: 1 base; junction bases outside the gene matches: 4. The CDR3 is 14 amino acids. Germline V CDR1 and CDR2: SGHNT, YYREEE (reference sequence). The CDR3 loop reads CASSLRTGNTEAFF. CDR3 nucleotides: TGTGCCAGCAGCCTCCGGACAGGGAACACTGAAGCTTTCTTT.

The chain combines TRBV27 with TRBJ1-5, with a tentative D call TRBD1 (5 bases). Per germline, CDR1 MNHEY and CDR2 SMNVEV (reference sequence). Trimming stripped 8 bases from V and 5 bases from J, with 13 bases between. CDR3 length equals 13 residues. Here the CDR3 DNA reads TGTGCCAGCTCACTGCAGGGTTATCAGCCCCAGCATTTT. This gives the protein CASSLQGYQPQHF.

The genes are TRBV4-2 and TRBJ2-3; D is unclear. Deletions cut 0 bases from V and 0 bases from J, with 7 bases between. This CDR3 is 15 amino acids long. Germline-derived CDR1 and CDR2 are LGHNA and YNFKEQ. CDR3 in DNA: TGTGCCAGCAGCCAAGAGTTCAGTAGCACAGATACGCAGTATTTT. Protein sequence: CASSQEFSSTDTQYF.

About this clone: This sample includes further DNA sequences coding for the same CDR3. The gene calls are TRBV6-5 and TRBJ1-5; possibly TRBD1 for D (5 bases). There are 14 residues in the CDR3. The germline V and J ends were trimmed by 2 bases and 2 bases, with 7 bases remaining between them. Germline V CDR1 and CDR2: MNHEY, SVGAGI. CDR3: CASSYGGGNQPQHF. In DNA, the CDR3 is TGTGCCAGCAGTTACGGGGGGGGCAATCAGCCCCAGCATTTT.

The chain couples TRBV29-1 to TRBJ1-1; tentative D call: TRBD1 (6 bases). V shed 4 bases and J shed 3 bases, with 15 bases lying between them. The V gene's germline CDR1 is SQVTM and CDR2 ANQGSEA. This CDR3 region has 14 residues. The CDR3 is CSVVGRAGDTEAFF. The CDR3 nucleotides read TGCAGCGTTGTGGGGCGAGCAGGGGACACTGAAGCTTTCTTT.

This clone has only a few counts. The CDR3 bases are TGTGCCAGCAGTCGGTCCCGGGGGTCATACGAGCAGTACTTC. This encodes CASSRSRGSYEQYF. This rearrangement joins TRBV11-3 to TRBJ2-7, with a tentative D call TRBD2 (6 bases). Looked up from germline, CDR1 is SGHNT and CDR2 is YENEEA. CDR3 length: 14 residues. Deletions cut 6 bases from V and 4 bases from J, with 16 bases between.

This rearrangement joins TRBV6-1 to TRBJ2-2; D unclear. The ends were cut back, 1 base at V and 1 base at J, with 4 bases in the middle. The CDR3 loop spans 14 amino acids. Germline V gene sequence: CDR1 MNHNS, CDR2 SASEGT. CDR3 sequence reads: CASSEGRNTGELFF. The CDR3 DNA follows: TGTGCCAGCAGTGAAGGCAGGAACACCGGGGAGCTGTTTTTT.

V and J are TRBV9 and TRBJ1-1; the match to TRBD1 covers 7 bases. Per the germline V gene, CDR1 is SGDLS and CDR2 is YYNGEE. The V segment lost 0 bases and the J segment 1 base; nucleotides outside the gene matches: 3. The CDR3 is 15 amino acids. The CDR3 bases are TGTGCCAGCAGCGTAGGAGGGGGCGGGAACACTGAAGCTTTCTTT. The encoded protein is CASSVGGGGNTEAFF.

The rearrangement uses TRBV2 and TRBJ1-4, with TRBD1 identical over 11 bases. The junction had 9 bases not matched to a gene; V was cut back by 6 bases and J by 3 bases. The CDR3 consists of 17 residues. Germline loops: CDR1 SNHLY, CDR2 FYNNEI. The CDR3 sequence: CASRGDRGSISNEKLFF. The CDR3 DNA follows: TGTGCCAGCAGGGGGGACAGGGGGAGTATTTCTAATGAAAAACTGTTTTTT.

The chain combines TRBV28 with TRBJ1-2, with D perhaps TRBD1 (5 bases). V was cut by 5 bases and J by 8 bases, with 15 bases left in between. The germline gives CDR1 MDHEN, CDR2 SYDVKM. CDR3 size: 13 residues. The CDR3 loop reads CASSPGGDPGYTF. The CDR3 DNA reads TGTGCCAGCAGTCCTGGGGGGGACCCCGGCTACACCTTC.

The rearrangement uses TRBV9 and TRBJ1-5; D not resolved. Germline CDR1 is SGDLS and CDR2 is YYNGEE. V lost 4 bases to trimming and J lost 6 bases, with 11 bases between them. The CDR3 totals 13 residues. CDR3 bases: TGTGCCAGCAGCCCCGGGTTGGGTCAGCCCCAGCATTTT. This sequence encodes CASSPGLGQPQHF. Full variable domain (remainder filled in from reference TRBV9 and TRBJ1-5): DSGVTQTPKHLITATGQRVTLRCSPRSGDLSVYWYQQSLDQGLQFLIQYYNGEERAKGNILERFSAQQFPDLHSELNLSSLELGDSALYFCASSPGLGQPQHFGDGTRLSIL.

The rearrangement joins TRBV21-1 to TRBJ1-4; TRBD1 reflects the table's D call only, with no check against the DNA. TRBV21-1 is flagged as a pseudogene. This CDR3 comprises 16 residues. This chain's CDR3 is CASSKEGEPTNEKLFF. The CDR3 nucleotides are TGTGCCAGCAGCAAAGAGGGGGAACCAACTAATGAAAAACTGTTTTTT.

This clone was found once. The chain is built from TRBV5-1 and TRBJ1-2; tentatively, D is TRBD1 (5 bases). V was cut by 2 bases and J by 4 bases, with 18 bases left in between. Germline V gene lookup returns CDR1 SGHRS and CDR2 YFSETQ. The CDR3 runs to 16 residues. CDR3 sequence reads: CASSFAPNDRVYGYTF. The DNA of the CDR3 is TGCGCCAGCAGCTTCGCTCCAAACGACAGAGTCTATGGCTACACCTTC.

The chain combines TRBV5-6 with TRBJ1-3; TRBD1 matches 9 bases. V gave up 4 bases and J gave up 0 bases; unmatched junction bases: 11. The CDR3 is 18 amino acids. The germline V gene encodes CDR1 SGHDT and CDR2 YYEEEE. The CDR3 nucleotides are TGTGCCAGCAGCCCCCGGCGGGACAGGGCTTTCTCTGGAAACACCATATATTTT. Translating gives CASSPRRDRAFSGNTIYF.

The chain employs TRBV30 and TRBJ1-2; tentatively, D is TRBD1 (5 bases). The CDR3 contains 14 residues. Between the trimmed V and J ends, which lost 2 bases and 4 bases, there was a span of 14 bases. Germline CDR1 and CDR2: GTSNPN and SVGIG (reference sequence). CDR3 nucleotide sequence: TGTGCCTGGAGTTTTCGGGGGTCGGGCTATGGCTACACCTTC. This gives the protein CAWSFRGSGYGYTF.

The chain recombines TRBV9 with TRBJ2-3; 7 positions agree with TRBD1. Looked up from germline, CDR1 is SGDLS and CDR2 is YYNGEE. J lost 3 bases, V lost 0 bases, and 10 bases had no gene match. This CDR3 is built from 17 residues. CDR3 sequence: CASSVAPRDRATDTQYF. DNA for the CDR3: TGTGCCAGCAGCGTAGCCCCCCGGGACAGAGCGACAGATACGCAGTATTTT.

The gene calls are TRBV28 and TRBJ1-2, with D unresolved. From germline, CDR1 is MDHEN and CDR2 SYDVKM. The CDR3 runs to 13 residues. V lost 3 bases and J 4 bases, leaving 9 bases between the germline ends. CDR3 sequence reads: CASSFRAGYGYTF. The CDR3 DNA reads as TGTGCCAGCAGTTTTAGGGCGGGCTATGGCTACACCTTC.

This chain links TRBV27 with TRBJ2-5, with TRBD1 matching over 8 bases. The CDR3 length is 14 residues. V lost 5 bases, J lost 5 bases, and 7 bases stayed unmatched. Germline assignment: CDR1 MNHEY and CDR2 SMNVEV (reference sequence). The CDR3 coding sequence is TGTGCCAGCAGTAGGGGCGGGACAGGTGAGACCCAGTACTTC. It translates to CASSRGGTGETQYF.

The chain links TRBV6-1 to TRBJ2-7, with a possible D match to TRBD1 (5 bases). V was shortened by 3 bases and J by 11 bases, with 11 bases between the two germline ends. The CDR3 is made up of 11 amino acids. Per germline, CDR1 MNHNS and CDR2 SASEGT. The CDR3 protein is CASSDIGVEYF. The DNA of the CDR3 is TGTGCCAGCAGTGACATAGGGGTGGAGTACTTC.

The rearrangement uses TRBV15 and TRBJ2-5; 10 bases agree with TRBD2. Losses at the gene ends were 3 bases for V and 4 bases for J; bases not matched to a gene: 5. The CDR3 consists of 15 residues. Germline-derived CDR1 and CDR2 are LNHNV and YYDKDF (reference sequence). In nucleotides, the CDR3 is TGTGCCACCAGCAGTCCGCTAGCGGGAGCAGAGACCCAGTACTTC. This translates into CATSSPLAGAETQYF.

The table lists this clone with a count of one. The chain has TRBV7-2 and TRBJ2-1, with D uncertain. The CDR3 extends over 13 amino acids. Germline-derived CDR1 and CDR2 are SGHTA and FQGNSA. V dropped 1 base and J dropped 4 bases, with 5 bases sitting between them. The CDR3 region is CASSLELYNEQFF. CDR3 nucleotide sequence: TGTGCCAGCAGCTTAGAACTTTACAATGAGCAGTTCTTC.